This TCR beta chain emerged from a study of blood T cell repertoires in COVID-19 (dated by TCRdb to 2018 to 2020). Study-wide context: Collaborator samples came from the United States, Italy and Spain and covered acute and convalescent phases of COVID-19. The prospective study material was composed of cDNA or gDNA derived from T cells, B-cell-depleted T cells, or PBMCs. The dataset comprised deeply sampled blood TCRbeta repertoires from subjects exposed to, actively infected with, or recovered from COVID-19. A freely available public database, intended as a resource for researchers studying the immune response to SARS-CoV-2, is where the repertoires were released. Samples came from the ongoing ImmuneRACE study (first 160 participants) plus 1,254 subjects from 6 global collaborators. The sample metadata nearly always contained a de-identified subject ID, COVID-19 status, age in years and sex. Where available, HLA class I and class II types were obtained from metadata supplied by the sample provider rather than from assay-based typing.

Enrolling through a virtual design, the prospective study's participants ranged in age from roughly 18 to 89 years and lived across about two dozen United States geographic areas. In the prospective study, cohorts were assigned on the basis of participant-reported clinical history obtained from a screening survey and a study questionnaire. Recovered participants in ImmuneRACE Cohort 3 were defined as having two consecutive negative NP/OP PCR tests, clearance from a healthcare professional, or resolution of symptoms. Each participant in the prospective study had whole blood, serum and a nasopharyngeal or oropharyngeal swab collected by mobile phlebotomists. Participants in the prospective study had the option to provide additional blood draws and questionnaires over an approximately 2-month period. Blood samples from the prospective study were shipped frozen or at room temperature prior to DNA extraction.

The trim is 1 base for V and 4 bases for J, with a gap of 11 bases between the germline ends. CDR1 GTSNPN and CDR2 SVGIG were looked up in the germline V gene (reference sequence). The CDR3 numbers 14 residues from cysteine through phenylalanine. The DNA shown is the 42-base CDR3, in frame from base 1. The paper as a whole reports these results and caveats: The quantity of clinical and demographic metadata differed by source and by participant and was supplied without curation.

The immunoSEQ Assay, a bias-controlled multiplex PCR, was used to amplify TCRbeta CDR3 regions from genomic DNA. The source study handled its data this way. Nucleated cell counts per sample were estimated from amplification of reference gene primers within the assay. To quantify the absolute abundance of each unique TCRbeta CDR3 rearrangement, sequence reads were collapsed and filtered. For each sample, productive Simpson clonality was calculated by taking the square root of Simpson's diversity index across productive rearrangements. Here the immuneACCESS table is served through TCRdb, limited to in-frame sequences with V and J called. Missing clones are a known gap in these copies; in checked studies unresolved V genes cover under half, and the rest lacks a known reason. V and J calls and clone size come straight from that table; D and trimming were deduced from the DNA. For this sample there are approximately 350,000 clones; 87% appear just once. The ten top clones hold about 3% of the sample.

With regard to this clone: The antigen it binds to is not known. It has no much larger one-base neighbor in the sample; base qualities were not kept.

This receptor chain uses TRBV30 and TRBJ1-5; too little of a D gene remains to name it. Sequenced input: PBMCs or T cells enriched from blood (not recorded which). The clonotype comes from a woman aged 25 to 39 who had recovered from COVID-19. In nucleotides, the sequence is TGTGCCTGGAGTGGACTGGCGGAGAATCAGCCCCAGCATTTT. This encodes CAWSGLAENQPQHF.